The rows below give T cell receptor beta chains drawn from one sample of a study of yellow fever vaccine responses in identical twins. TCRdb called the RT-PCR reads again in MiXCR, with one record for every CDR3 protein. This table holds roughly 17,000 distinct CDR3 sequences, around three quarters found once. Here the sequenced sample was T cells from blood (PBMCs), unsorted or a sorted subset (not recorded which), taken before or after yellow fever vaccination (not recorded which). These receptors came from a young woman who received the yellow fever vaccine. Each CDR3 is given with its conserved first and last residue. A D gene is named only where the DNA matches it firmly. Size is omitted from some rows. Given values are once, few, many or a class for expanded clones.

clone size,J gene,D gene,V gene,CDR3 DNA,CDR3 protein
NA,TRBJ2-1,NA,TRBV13,TGTGCCAGCAGCTTAGGAGACTACGGCCGAGACACTGAGCAGTTCTTC,CASSLGDYGRDTEQFF
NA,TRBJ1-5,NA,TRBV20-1,TGCAGTGCTAGAGGTGGACAGAATCAGCCCCAGCATTTT,CSARGGQNQPQHF
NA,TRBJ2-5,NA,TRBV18,TGTGCCAGCTCACCAGTGAACACCGAGACCCAGTACTTC,CASSPVNTETQYF
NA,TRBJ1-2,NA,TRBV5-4,TGTGCCAGCAGCGTGACAAAGCCGAACTATGGCTACACCTTC,CASSVTKPNYGYTF
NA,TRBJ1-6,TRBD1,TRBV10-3,TGTGCCATCAGCCGCACAGGGGGGGGGAGCTCCTATAATTCACCCCTCCACTTT,CAISRTGGGSSYNSPLHF
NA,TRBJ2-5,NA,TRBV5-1,TGCGCCAGCAGCTCCACGAAGACCCAGTACTTC,CASSSTKTQYF
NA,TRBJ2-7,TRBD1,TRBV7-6,TGTGCCAGCAGCACCCGGGACAGGGGGGGGACTAGGGGTTACGAGCAGTACTTC,CASSTRDRGGTRGYEQYF
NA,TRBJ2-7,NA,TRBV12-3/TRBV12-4,TGTGCCAGCAGTTTTCCCTCAGACCGTCTTAAAGCCTACGAGCAGTACTTC,CASSFPSDRLKAYEQYF
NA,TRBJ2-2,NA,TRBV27,TGTGCCAGCAGTTTCACACAGGGTATCACCGGGGAGCTGTTTTTT,CASSFTQGITGELFF
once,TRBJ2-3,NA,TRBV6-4,TGTGCCAGCAGTGGCTTCCTAGAGGATACGCAGTATTTT,CASSGFLEDTQYF
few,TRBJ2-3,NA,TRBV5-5,TGTGCCAGCAGCCAACTCACAGATACGCAGTATTTT,CASSQLTDTQYF
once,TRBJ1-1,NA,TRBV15,TGTGCCACCAGCAGGCGGGCACTCGGGAACACTGAAGCTTTCTTT,CATSRRALGNTEAFF
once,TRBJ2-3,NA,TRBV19,TGTGCCAGTAGTCCCGACAGGATAAACACAGATACGCAGTATTTT,CASSPDRINTDTQYF
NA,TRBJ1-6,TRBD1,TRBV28,TGTGCCAGCAGTTTATTCGGACAGGGCGATAATTCACCCCTCCACTTT,CASSLFGQGDNSPLHF
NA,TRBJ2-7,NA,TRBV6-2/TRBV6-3,TGTGCCAGCAGTTACGCGCTGACAGGTACCTACGAGCAGTACTTC,CASSYALTGTYEQYF
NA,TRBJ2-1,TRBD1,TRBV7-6,TGTGCCAGCAGCTTTGGACAGGGCGGCCACAATGAGCAGTTCTTC,CASSFGQGGHNEQFF
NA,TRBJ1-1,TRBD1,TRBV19,TGTGCCAGTAGTATCCTAGGGGGCGCGATGGAAGCTTTCTTT,CASSILGGAMEAFF
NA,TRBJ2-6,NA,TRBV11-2,TGTGCCAGCAGCAAAGGGTTTACTGGGGCCAACGTCCTGACTTTC,CASSKGFTGANVLTF
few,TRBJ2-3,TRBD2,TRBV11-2,TGTGCCAGCAGCTTAGTTGGGGCGGGAGTCGTGCAGTATTTT,CASSLVGAGVVQYF
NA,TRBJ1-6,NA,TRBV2,TGTGCCAGCAGCAAACGGCGGGTTGCCCATTCACCCCTCCACTTT,CASSKRRVAHSPLHF
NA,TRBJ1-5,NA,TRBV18,TGTGCCAGCTCAAATCAAGGGGCCCCCCACCAGCCCCAGCATTTT,CASSNQGAPHQPQHF
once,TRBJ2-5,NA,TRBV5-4,TGTGCCAGCAGCTTGGTTAAGGCCCAGGGAGAGACCCAGTACTTC,CASSLVKAQGETQYF
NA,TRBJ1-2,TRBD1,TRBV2,TGTGCCAGCAGTGATGAGGGGGCAGGGAACTATGGCTACACCTTC,CASSDEGAGNYGYTF
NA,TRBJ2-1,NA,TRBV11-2,TGTGCCAGCAGCTTCGGACCGCCACCATCCAATGAGCAGTTCTTC,CASSFGPPPSNEQFF
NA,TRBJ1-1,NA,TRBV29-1,TGCAGCGTCGGGGGGGGGACTGAAGCTTTCTTT,CSVGGGTEAFF
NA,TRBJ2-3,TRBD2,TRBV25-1,TGTGCCAGCAGTGAACCGGGGGGGGGAAAGGATACGCAGTATTTT,CASSEPGGGKDTQYF
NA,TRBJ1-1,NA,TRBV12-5,TGTGCTAGTGGTCTCGTGGAGGGAGGGAACACTGAAGCTTTCTTT,CASGLVEGGNTEAFF
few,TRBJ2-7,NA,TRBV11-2,TGTGCCAGCAGCCGACTACGACACTACGAGCAGTACTTC,CASSRLRHYEQYF
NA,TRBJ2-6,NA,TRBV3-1,TGTGCCAGCAGTCGGACTGGGGCCAACGTCCTGACTTTC,CASSRTGANVLTF
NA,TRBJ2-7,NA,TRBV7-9,TGTGCCAGCAGCGCCCACAGGGTCGGGGAGCAGTACTTC,CASSAHRVGEQYF
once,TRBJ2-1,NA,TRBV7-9,TGTGCCAGCAGCTTCGCTCTCGACCCTTTGGATGAGCAGTTCTTC,CASSFALDPLDEQFF
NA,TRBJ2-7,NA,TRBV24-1,TGTGCCACCAGTGATTCAAGGTCTACATACGAGCAGTACTTC,CATSDSRSTYEQYF
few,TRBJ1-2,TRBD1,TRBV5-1,TGCGCCAGCAGCTTACGCAGGGGGAACTATGGCTACACCTTC,CASSLRRGNYGYTF
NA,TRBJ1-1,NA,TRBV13,TGTGCCAGCAGCTTAACTGTCAATGCTGAAGCTTTCTTT,CASSLTVNAEAFF
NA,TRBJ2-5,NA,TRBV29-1,TGCAGCGTAGGGGGACACCAGTACCAAGAGACCCAGTACTTC,CSVGGHQYQETQYF
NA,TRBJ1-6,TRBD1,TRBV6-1,TGTGCCAGCAGCCGCGGGACAGTCGCAAATTCACCCCTCCACTTT,CASSRGTVANSPLHF
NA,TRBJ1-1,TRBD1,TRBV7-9,TGTGCCAGCAGCTCTACAGGGGAGAGGACTGAAGCTTTCTTT,CASSSTGERTEAFF
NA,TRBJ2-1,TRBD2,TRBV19,TGTGCCAGTAGTAGGGCTAGCGGGGTAACCTACAATGAGCAGTTCTTC,CASSRASGVTYNEQFF
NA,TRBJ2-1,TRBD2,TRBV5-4,TGTGCCAGCAGCGGGACTAGCGGTGAGCAGTTCTTC,CASSGTSGEQFF
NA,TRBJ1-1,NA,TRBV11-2,TGTGCCAGCAGCTTATTCCCCGAGGCGAGTGGCGGCTTGAGGAACACTGAAGCTTTCTTT,CASSLFPEASGGLRNTEAFF
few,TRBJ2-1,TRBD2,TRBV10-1,TGCGCCAGCAGTGGACTAGCGGGAGACGAGGGAAGCTCCTACAATGAGCAGTTCTTC,CASSGLAGDEGSSYNEQFF
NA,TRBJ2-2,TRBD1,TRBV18,TGTGCCAGCTCGCTGGACAGGGCTGGGGACACCGGGGAGCTGTTTTTT,CASSLDRAGDTGELFF
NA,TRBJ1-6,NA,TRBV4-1,TGCGCCAGCAGCCAAGCTGGGGTTTCACCCCTCCACTTT,CASSQAGVSPLHF
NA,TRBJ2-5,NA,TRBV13,TGTGCCAGCAGCTTATACGGTTCGACGCAGACCCAGTACTTC,CASSLYGSTQTQYF
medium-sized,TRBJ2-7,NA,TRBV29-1,TGCAGCGTTGGGGTTGCAGGGATAGGCTACGAGCAGTACTTC,CSVGVAGIGYEQYF
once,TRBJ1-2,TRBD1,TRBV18,TGTGCCAGCTCACCACAGATACGGGACAGGGGTGACTACACCTTC,CASSPQIRDRGDYTF